Below, 12 T cell receptor beta chains from the same sample are listed, as sequenced in a study of blood T cell repertoires in COVID-19. Sequencing was performed with immunoSEQ multiplex PCR; in TCRdb, only in-frame clones are kept and a portion is missing. Of 98,000 or so clones in the sample, about 80% were seen once. Material for sequencing was peripheral blood. Receptors originate from a woman aged 70-85 years with acute or convalescent COVID-19.

The sample holds a few counts of this clone. The V and J genes are TRBV20-1 and TRBJ1-3; D is perhaps TRBD1 (5 bases). There are 16 residues in the CDR3. The ends were cut back, 3 bases at V and 4 bases at J, with 19 bases in the middle. Germline V gives CDR1 DFQATT, CDR2 SNEGSKA (reference sequence). CDR3 loop: CSASPGGSIRGNTIYF. The CDR3 coding sequence is TGCAGTGCTAGTCCGGGGGGATCCATAAGAGGAAACACCATATATTTT.

The V and J genes are TRBV28 and TRBJ2-3; D call uncertain. Germline assignment: CDR1 MDHEN and CDR2 SYDVKM. V was trimmed by 7 bases and J by 2 bases, leaving 13 bases between them. CDR3 length: 14 residues. CDR3 sequence reads: CASTNEKITDTQYF. The CDR3 DNA reads as TGTGCCAGCACTAATGAGAAGATCACAGATACGCAGTATTTT.

This clone was seen once. This chain connects TRBV28 to TRBJ1-4, with 10 bases aligning to TRBD1. V shed 7 bases, J shed 5 bases, and the junction held 7 bases outside the gene matches. This CDR3 has 15 residues. CDR1 is MDHEN and CDR2 is SYDVKM in the germline V gene. The CDR3 sequence: CASMLLGQGNEKLFF. The DNA of the CDR3 is TGTGCCAGCATGTTACTGGGACAGGGGAATGAAAAACTGTTTTTT.

The chain links TRBV3-1 (or the pseudogene TRBV3-2) to TRBJ2-3, with TRBD2 matching 10 bases. V was pared by 3 bases and J by 3 bases, with 6 bases of the junction left unmatched. The CDR3 length is 16 residues. Germline CDR1 LGHDT, CDR2 YNNKEL (reference sequence). CDR3 bases: TGTGCCAGCAGCCAGGAGTCTAGCGGGAGAACAGATACGCAGTATTTT. It translates to CASSQESSGRTDTQYF.

A few counts support this clone. The chain links TRBV27 to TRBJ2-1; 13 bases align to TRBD2. V was clipped by 5 bases and J by 4 bases; unmatched bases: 8. This CDR3 is 17 amino acids long. Germline loops: CDR1 MNHEY, CDR2 SMNVEV (reference sequence). DNA for the CDR3: TGTGCCAGCAGTCCAGGACTAGCGGGAGTGGATTACAATGAGCAGTTCTTC. Its translation: CASSPGLAGVDYNEQFF.

The chain links TRBV7-9 to TRBJ1-2, with D possibly being TRBD1 (5 bases). This CDR3 is 14 amino acids long. Trimming took 7 bases from V and 4 from J, leaving 16 bases between them. Germline V CDR1 and CDR2: SEHNR, FQNEAQ (reference sequence). CDR3 nucleotide sequence: TGTGCCAGCACCTCCTTAGGCGGGGGCTATGGCTACACCTTC. As protein: CASTSLGGGYGYTF.

The V gene is TRBV5-1, the J gene TRBJ2-7, with a weak D call TRBD1 (6 bases). Trimming took 4 bases from V and 2 from J, leaving 13 bases between them. This CDR3 region has 14 residues. Germline V gene data show CDR1 as SGHRS and CDR2 as YFSETQ. The CDR3 nucleotides read TGCGCCAGCAGCGCCGCAGGGGATACCTACGAGCAGTACTTC. It is translated as CASSAAGDTYEQYF.

The rearrangement uses TRBV18 and TRBJ2-7; perhaps TRBD2 as D (5 bases). This CDR3 contains 13 residues. Trimming removed 8 bases from V and 7 bases from J, with 18 bases in between. CDR1 and CDR2 from the germline V gene are KGHSH and LQKENI. The DNA of the CDR3 is TGTGCCAGCACCCCCTCTCCGGGGAATGAGCAGTACTTC. This sequence encodes CASTPSPGNEQYF.

The rearrangement joins TRBV27 to TRBJ2-1; 8 bases line up with TRBD2. Germline trimming cut 4 bases from V and 7 bases from J; bases unmatched to any gene: 6. Germline CDR1 MNHEY, CDR2 SMNVEV (reference sequence). The CDR3 consists of 14 residues. CDR3 loop: CASSSWASGNEQFF. CDR3 nucleotide sequence: TGTGCCAGCAGTTCGTGGGCTAGCGGGAATGAGCAGTTCTTC.

CDR3 loop: CASSEAGRGLYNEQFF. The CDR3 nucleotides read TGTGCCAGCAGTGAAGCGGGGCGGGGGCTTTACAATGAGCAGTTCTTC. The chain has TRBV2 and TRBJ2-1; D perhaps matches TRBD2 (7 bases). The V gene's germline CDR1 is SNHLY and CDR2 FYNNEI. The germline V and J ends were trimmed by 0 bases and 4 bases, with 13 bases remaining between them. The CDR3 contains 16 residues.

This clone was counted a single time. V and J are TRBV7-9 and TRBJ1-1, with a weak D call TRBD1 (5 bases). Germline lookup yields CDR1 SEHNR and CDR2 FQNEAQ (reference sequence). V was shortened by 5 bases and J by 1 base, with 11 bases between the two germline ends. There are 14 residues in the CDR3. The CDR3 loop is CASSGLGPNTEAFF. CDR3 bases: TGTGCCAGCAGCGGCTTGGGGCCGAACACTGAAGCTTTCTTT.

This chain uses TRBV7-9 with TRBJ2-5; TRBD2 aligns across 8 bases. Per germline, CDR1 SEHNR and CDR2 FQNEAQ (reference sequence). The CDR3 loop spans 15 amino acids. Trimming at V came to 5 bases and at J to 4 bases, leaving 9 bases not matched to a gene. The DNA of the CDR3 is TGTGCCAGCAGCACCACTAGCGGCCTCCTAGAGACCCAGTACTTC. Translation gives CASSTTSGLLETQYF.